These 23 T cell receptor beta chains originate from one sample sequenced in a study of cytomegalovirus exposure and HLA in healthy donors. Use of 60 Vbeta and 13 Jbeta primers characterized the PCR. TCRdb's table, derived via immunoSEQ multiplex PCR, lists solely in-frame clones and lacks some. The sample shows tens of thousands of clones, roughly three quarters of them seen only once. What was sequenced was PBMCs. These receptor sequences come from a woman aged 40 to 55 in good health and CMV-seronegative.

V and J are TRBV30 and TRBJ2-7; D is uncertain. The CDR3 is 14 amino acids. From germline, CDR1 is GTSNPN and CDR2 SVGIG (reference sequence). The V end lost 0 bases, the J end lost 0 bases, and 9 bases lay between the germline ends. CDR3 protein: CAWSVLPSSYEQYF. The CDR3 DNA reads as TGTGCCTGGAGTGTACTGCCTAGCTCCTACGAGCAGTACTTC.

This chain joins TRBV5-1 and TRBJ2-1, with TRBD1 as a possible D gene (5 bases). This CDR3 contains 15 residues. CDR1 SGHRS and CDR2 YFSETQ come from the germline V gene. Trimming removed 2 bases at V and 3 bases at J, with 12 bases between. The CDR3 nucleotides are TGCGCCAGCAGCTTTCGACAGCCGAACTACAATGAGCAGTTCTTC. Its protein is CASSFRQPNYNEQFF.

CDR3 in amino acids: CASSQGHACGYTF. The CDR3 DNA reads TGTGCCAGCAGCCAAGGACATGCGTGTGGCTACACCTTC. The chain carries TRBV4-2 and TRBJ1-2, with D unclear. The CDR3 covers 13 residues. V dropped 1 base and J dropped 7 bases, with 10 bases sitting between them. From germline, CDR1 is LGHNA and CDR2 YNFKEQ.

This chain joins TRBV7-2 and TRBJ2-3; 9 bases map to TRBD2. V dropped 5 bases and J dropped 8; count of bases not matched to a gene: 8. The germline gives CDR1 SGHTA, CDR2 FQGNSA. The CDR3 loop spans 14 amino acids. The DNA of the CDR3 is TGTGCCAGCAGCCCTCCTCCTAGCGGGGTTACGCAGTATTTT. This sequence encodes CASSPPPSGVTQYF.

The V call is TRBV30, the J call TRBJ2-4; 11 bases align to TRBD1. CDR1 is GTSNPN and CDR2 is SVGIG in the germline V gene (reference sequence). The CDR3 is 17 amino acids. The J segment lost 6 bases and the V segment lost 0 bases, leaving 10 bases of the junction unmatched. CDR3 sequence (DNA): TGTGCCTGGAGTGTACGGAGGGGACAGGGGGTCATAAACATTCAGTACTTC. Amino acid sequence: CAWSVRRGQGVINIQYF.

V usage is TRBV2 and J usage is TRBJ1-1; a possible D gene is TRBD1 (5 bases). V lost 1 base and J 2 bases, leaving 11 bases between the germline ends. CDR1 is SNHLY and CDR2 is FYNNEI in the germline V gene. The CDR3 spans 15 residues. This CDR3 is CASSEVGWGNTEAFF. The CDR3 nucleotides are TGTGCCAGCAGTGAAGTCGGGTGGGGCAACACTGAAGCTTTCTTT.

The J gene is TRBJ2-3, the V gene TRBV6-6; no clear D. This CDR3 is 15 amino acids long. V lost 6 bases, J lost 5 bases, and 18 bases lay in between. Germline-derived CDR1 and CDR2 are MNHNY and SVGAGI (reference sequence). The CDR3 sequence is CASRVWPILRDTQYF. CDR3 bases: TGTGCCAGCAGGGTTTGGCCAATTCTCAGAGATACGCAGTATTTT.

V usage is TRBV6-1 and J usage is TRBJ2-1; 7 positions match TRBD1. Germline trimming cut 7 bases from V and 9 bases from J; bases unmatched to any gene: 12. The CDR3 is 14 residues long. Germline assignment: CDR1 MNHNS and CDR2 SASEGT. The CDR3: CASNLLQGNGEQFF. DNA for the CDR3: TGTGCCAGCAACTTACTACAGGGGAATGGTGAGCAGTTCTTC.

The V and J genes are TRBV28 and TRBJ1-1; 8 bases are a match to TRBD1. Germline-derived CDR1 and CDR2 are MDHEN and SYDVKM. The CDR3 totals 15 residues. V lost 5 bases to trimming and J lost 4 bases; unmatched junction nucleotides: 9. The CDR3 here is CASSPQGQGFTEAFF. The DNA for the CDR3 is TGTGCCAGCAGTCCTCAAGGACAGGGCTTCACTGAAGCTTTCTTT.

J is TRBJ1-6 and V is TRBV27; D gene ambiguous. CDR3 length: 12 residues. Trimming removed 8 bases at V and 7 bases at J, with 9 bases between. In germline, CDR1 is MNHEY, CDR2 SMNVEV (reference sequence). Here the CDR3 reads CASGSRNSPLHF. The DNA for the CDR3 is TGTGCCAGCGGGAGTCGGAATTCACCCCTCCACTTT.

The gene calls are TRBV7-9 and TRBJ1-6; 7 nucleotides match TRBD1. CDR1 SEHNR and CDR2 FQNEAQ come from the germline V gene (reference sequence). J gave up 6 bases and V 5 bases, and 13 bases lay outside the gene matches. The CDR3 loop spans 17 amino acids. CDR3 sequence (DNA): TGTGCCAGCAGCCCAGCCGGAGGAGGGGGCTTTAATTCACCCCTCCACTTT. It translates to CASSPAGGGGFNSPLHF.

The CDR3 bases are TGTGCCAGCACCAAGGGGGGGCACGCCGGGGAGCTGTTTTTT. It specifies CASTKGGHAGELFF. The chain links TRBV7-2 to TRBJ2-2; D possibly corresponds to TRBD2 (7 bases). From germline, CDR1 is SGHTA and CDR2 FQGNSA. V gave up 7 bases and J gave up 6 bases, with 15 bases separating them. The CDR3 runs to 14 residues.

Worth noting for this clone: At one of its ends the junction is not consistent with the germline gene, which may arise from a read error. The chain recombines TRBV4-3 with TRBJ1-5; a weak D match, TRBD1 (5 bases). The V gene's germline CDR1 is LGHNA and CDR2 YSLEER. The CDR3 loop spans 15 amino acids. CDR3: CASSQDPAGNQPQNF. DNA of the CDR3: TGCGCCAGCAGCCAAGATCCGGCAGGGAATCAGCCCCAGAATTTT.

The chain employs TRBV15 and TRBJ2-4; 9 positions agree with TRBD2. Germline V gene lookup returns CDR1 LNHNV and CDR2 YYDKDF (reference sequence). Trimming removed 5 bases from V and 8 bases from J; junction bases left unmatched: 7. The CDR3 has 14 amino acids. DNA for the CDR3: TGTGCCACCAGCCCGAGCGGGGGGTTGGACATTCAGTACTTC. It translates to CATSPSGGLDIQYF.

The chain couples TRBV18 to TRBJ1-2; 9 bases line up with TRBD1. The CDR3 loop spans 14 amino acids. The V and J ends lost 4 bases and 3 bases, in that order; junction bases with no gene match: 3. CDR1 is KGHSH and CDR2 is LQKENI in the germline V gene. The CDR3 sequence is CASSLGTGHYGYTF. The CDR3 DNA sequence: TGTGCCAGCTCACTTGGGACAGGGCACTATGGCTACACCTTC.

The chain joins TRBV7-9 to TRBJ1-1; 10 bases match TRBD1. CDR3 size: 15 residues. The ends lost 1 base at V and 4 bases at J; junction bases unmatched: 3. CDR1 is SEHNR and CDR2 is FQNEAQ in the germline V gene (reference sequence). The DNA for the CDR3 is TGTGCCAGCAGCTTAGGGGACAGGGGAGGCACTGAAGCTTTCTTT. Encoded protein: CASSLGDRGGTEAFF.

This chain uses TRBV6-5 with TRBJ2-6; D is perhaps TRBD1 (5 bases). Looked up from germline, CDR1 is MNHEY and CDR2 is SVGAGI. Trimming left V 5 bases short and J 4 bases short, with 12 bases between. The CDR3 is made up of 15 amino acids. The CDR3 bases are TGTGCCAGCAGTGCCAGGGTATCCGGGGCCAACGTCCTGACTTTC. It specifies CASSARVSGANVLTF.

The rearrangement uses TRBV27 and TRBJ1-2; 9 bases are a match to TRBD1. Germline CDR1 MNHEY, CDR2 SMNVEV (reference sequence). V gave up 3 bases and J gave up 3 bases; unmatched junction bases: 5. This CDR3 is 15 amino acids long. This CDR3 is CASSFRDRVHYGYTF. Written as DNA, the CDR3 is TGTGCCAGCAGTTTCCGGGACAGGGTGCACTATGGCTACACCTTC.

V and J are TRBV5-4 and TRBJ2-2, with D tentatively TRBD1 (6 bases). Germline V gene lookup returns CDR1 SGHNT and CDR2 YYREEE (reference sequence). Trimming pared 4 bases from V and 4 bases from J, leaving 11 bases between. There are 14 residues in the CDR3. The CDR3 coding sequence is TGTGCCAGCAGCACCAGGACAGTCACCGGGGAGCTGTTTTTT. Amino acids: CASSTRTVTGELFF.

The chain uses TRBV6-5 and TRBJ2-1, with 7 bases identical to TRBD1. Unmatched junction bases numbered 7, after V lost 0 bases and J lost 8 bases. The length of the CDR3 is 15 residues. The germline gives CDR1 MNHEY, CDR2 SVGAGI. Here the CDR3 reads CASSYSPDRRDEQFF. In DNA form, the CDR3 reads TGTGCCAGCAGTTACTCGCCGGACAGGCGGGATGAGCAGTTCTTC.

The chain employs TRBV28 and TRBJ2-1, with 11 bases identical to TRBD1. The junction had 6 bases not matched to a gene; V was cut back by 2 bases and J by 12 bases. Germline V gene data show CDR1 as MDHEN and CDR2 as SYDVKM. This CDR3 has 14 amino acids. The CDR3 sequence is CASSLGQGAPGQFF. The CDR3 DNA sequence: TGTGCCAGCAGTTTAGGACAGGGGGCCCCGGGGCAGTTCTTC.

This clone has just one count. In DNA, the CDR3 is TGCGCCAGCAGCTTGGTGGGCGGAGGAGTCTATGGCTACACCTTC. It yields the protein CASSLVGGGVYGYTF. The chain is built from TRBV5-1 and TRBJ1-2; D unresolved. Germline V gene data show CDR1 as SGHRS and CDR2 as YFSETQ. The germline V and J ends were trimmed by 0 bases and 4 bases, with 13 bases remaining between them. This CDR3 spans 15 amino acids.

This clone has a handful of counts. CDR3 amino acids: CATGQGTEAFF. In DNA form, the CDR3 reads TGTGCCACTGGACAGGGCACTGAAGCTTTCTTT. The chain is built from TRBV19 and TRBJ1-1, with TRBD1 matching 8 bases. The CDR3 runs to 11 residues. V trimming: 10 bases; J trimming: 4 bases; junction bases outside the gene matches: 2. Germline values: CDR1 LNHDA, CDR2 SQIVND (reference sequence).